A selection of T cell receptor beta chains follows, all from one sample in a study of shared clonotypes between healthy human individuals. Sequencing was performed with immunoSEQ multiplex PCR; in TCRdb, only in-frame clones are kept and a portion is missing. The sample yields around 1.6 million clones, 98% seen once. The sequenced sample consisted of naive CD4+ T cells sorted from blood. These receptors were taken from a man aged 25-45 years in good health. Both conserved end residues are part of each CDR3. The order of the fields is V gene, J gene, D gene, clone size, CDR3 DNA, CDR3 protein. The D gene is left open where the match is weak. Clone sizes are given selectively: once, few, many, or a class where the clone is expanded.

>TRBV19|TRBJ2-7|NA|NA
TGTGCCAGTAGTAAATGGGCACAACCGTACGAGCAGTACTTC
CASSKWAQPYEQYF
>TRBV18|TRBJ1-5|NA|once
TGTGCCAGCTCGGCCGAAGGCTTTAGCAATCAGCCCCAGCATTTT
CASSAEGFSNQPQHF
>TRBV2|TRBJ1-2|TRBD1|NA
TGTGCCAGCAGTGTCGCAGGGGGCGCCGACTATGGCTACACCTTC
CASSVAGGADYGYTF
>TRBV18|TRBJ2-1|TRBD1|NA
TGTGCCAGCTCACGACAGGGTATTACTCCTGGCTCCTACAATGAGCAGTTCTTC
CASSRQGITPGSYNEQFF
>TRBV19|TRBJ2-1|NA|NA
TGTGCCAGTAGTATGCAGGGAACCGAGCAGTTCTTC
CASSMQGTEQFF
>TRBV7-8|TRBJ2-7|NA|NA
TGTGCCAGCAGCTTAGGTTCGTTTCCCACCTACGAGCAGTACTTC
CASSLGSFPTYEQYF
>TRBV5-1|TRBJ1-1|NA|NA
TGCGCCAGCAGCTTGGCCTGGGAAGGCGCTGAAGCTTTCTTT
CASSLAWEGAEAFF
>TRBV29-1|TRBJ2-3|NA|NA
TGCAGCGTTGGAGCGAACACAGATACGCAGTATTTT
CSVGANTDTQYF
>TRBV28|TRBJ2-7|NA|NA
TGTGCCAGCAGTTTCGCGGGGGCAAGCTCCTACGAGCAGTACTTC
CASSFAGASSYEQYF
>TRBV7-6|TRBJ1-3|NA|NA
TGTGCCAGCAGCTTAGCTCCTACAGGGACCTCTGGAAACACCATATATTTT
CASSLAPTGTSGNTIYF
>TRBV14|TRBJ1-1|NA|NA
TGTGCCAGCAGCCAAGAAGCGGGCACTGAAGCTTTCTTT
CASSQEAGTEAFF
>TRBV11-2|TRBJ2-1|TRBD2|NA
TGTGCCAGCACCGCAGATCGGGGGGACTACAATGAGCAGTTCTTC
CASTADRGDYNEQFF
>TRBV4-1|TRBJ2-1|NA|NA
TGCGCCAGCAGCCAAACAGAGGGGATAGGGGTTGGTGATGAGCAGTTCTTC
CASSQTEGIGVGDEQFF
>TRBV18|TRBJ2-7|NA|NA
TGTGCCAGCTCACCAAGCCGGGACCGGACCTACGAGCAGTACTTC
CASSPSRDRTYEQYF
>TRBV30|TRBJ1-1|TRBD1|NA
TGTGCCTGGACAGGGGGGAACACTGAAGCTTTCTTT
CAWTGGNTEAFF
>TRBV28|TRBJ2-6|NA|NA
TGTGCCAGCAGTTTATCGGGCTCTGGGGCCAACGTCCTGACTTTC
CASSLSGSGANVLTF
>TRBV7-2|TRBJ1-2|NA|NA
TGTGCCAGCAGTCCAACAAGGGAGCCCCTCTATGGCTACACCTTC
CASSPTREPLYGYTF
>TRBV9|TRBJ2-3|NA|NA
TGTGCCAGCAGCGTAGACCCGGGAGGGGGCTCCTTAGATACGCAGTATTTT
CASSVDPGGGSLDTQYF
>TRBV5-4|TRBJ2-3|NA|NA
TGTGCCAGCAGCTTGGGACTAGGGGAGGCTGATACGCAGTATTTT
CASSLGLGEADTQYF
>TRBV25-1|TRBJ2-7|NA|NA
TGTGCCAGCAGTGAACCCAGGGCAGGGCAGTACTTC
CASSEPRAGQYF
>TRBV27|TRBJ1-5|NA|NA
TGTGCCAGCAGCCCCTGGGGGGGTCGAAATCAGCCCCAGCATTTT
CASSPWGGRNQPQHF
>TRBV7-9|TRBJ1-5|NA|NA
TGTGCCAGCAGCTCAGGGGTAAGCAATCAGCCCCAGCATTTT
CASSSGVSNQPQHF
>TRBV2|TRBJ2-1|NA|NA
TGTGCCAGCCGGCTAGAGCGGAGCTCCTACAATGAGCAGTTCTTC
CASRLERSSYNEQFF
>TRBV7-7|TRBJ2-1|TRBD2|NA
TGTGCCAGCAGCTTAGAAGCGGGAACGAACAATGAGCAGTTCTTC
CASSLEAGTNNEQFF
>TRBV5-5|TRBJ1-1|TRBD1|NA
TGTGCCAGCAGCTTGACAGGGGACACGACTGTTGCTGAAGCTTTCTTT
CASSLTGDTTVAEAFF
>TRBV6-1|TRBJ1-3|NA|NA
TGTGCCAGCAGTGAAGCGTCAGGGACCGGAAACACCATATATTTT
CASSEASGTGNTIYF
>TRBV14|TRBJ2-7|TRBD1|NA
TGTGCCAGCAGCCAAGATCGGACAGGGAGGTTCCACGAGCAGTACTTC
CASSQDRTGRFHEQYF
>TRBV2|TRBJ2-5|TRBD1|NA
TGTGCCAGCATTACGGACAGGCTAGAGACCCAGTACTTC
CASITDRLETQYF
>TRBV11-2|TRBJ2-7|TRBD1|once
TGTGCCAGCAGCTTAAACAGGGGCATCTACGAGCAGTACTTC
CASSLNRGIYEQYF
>TRBV9|TRBJ2-7|NA|NA
TGTGCCAGCAGCGTAGATTATGGCAGGGAACAGTACTTC
CASSVDYGREQYF
>TRBV18|TRBJ2-3|TRBD2|once
TGTGCCAGCTCACCAACGAGGACTAGCGGTGCCACAGATACGCAGTATTTT
CASSPTRTSGATDTQYF
>TRBV19|TRBJ1-1|TRBD1|NA
TGTGCCAGTAGTCCCCCGGCAGGGGGTGTCACTGAAGCTTTCTTT
CASSPPAGGVTEAFF
>TRBV15|TRBJ2-7|TRBD2|NA
TGTGCCACCAGCAGAACCCCGGGACTAGCGGGAAGCGAGCAGTACTTC
CATSRTPGLAGSEQYF
>TRBV2|TRBJ2-7|NA|NA
TGTGCCAGCAGTGATGACAGGCTCACCGAGCAGTACTTC
CASSDDRLTEQYF
>TRBV9|TRBJ2-2|TRBD1|NA
TGTGCCAGCAGCTTGCTGACAGGGGTTATCACCGGGGAGCTGTTTTTT
CASSLLTGVITGELFF
>TRBV29-1|TRBJ2-1|NA|NA
TGCAGCGTTGGTACAGTAGATGAGCTCAATGAGCAGTTCTTC
CSVGTVDELNEQFF
>TRBV5-1|TRBJ1-4|NA|NA
TGCGCCAGCAGCCCGCAGGCCTCTAATGAAAAACTGTTTTTT
CASSPQASNEKLFF
>TRBV5-1|TRBJ1-4|TRBD1|once
TGCGCCAGCAGCTTTGACAGGGTAGATGAAAAACTGTTTTTT
CASSFDRVDEKLFF
>TRBV5-1|TRBJ1-4|NA|NA
TGCGCCAGCAGCTTGGACAGGGAAAAACTGTTTTTT
CASSLDREKLFF
>TRBV19|TRBJ2-1|NA|NA
TGTGCCAGTAGTAAGACCCGACAGCCCTACAATGAGCAGTTCTTC
CASSKTRQPYNEQFF
>TRBV2|TRBJ2-7|NA|NA
TGTGCCAGCAGGTACAGGGTGCACGAGCAGTACTTC
CASRYRVHEQYF
>TRBV7-2|TRBJ2-7|NA|NA
TGTGCCAGCAGTCGTATTACCGGGAGCTACGCGGAGCAGTACTTC
CASSRITGSYAEQYF
>TRBV9|TRBJ2-1|NA|NA
TGTGCCAGCAGCGCCCCTGGTCTTGGGTTGAGCTCCTACAATGAGCAGTTCTTC
CASSAPGLGLSSYNEQFF
>TRBV27|TRBJ2-1|NA|NA
TGTGCCAGCAGTCCTCCGGTGGGGACCCTCAACTACAATGAGCAGTTCTTC
CASSPPVGTLNYNEQFF
>TRBV6-5|TRBJ2-4|TRBD1|NA
TGTGCCAGCAGCGGGACAGTGGGGGCCAAAAACATTCAGTACTTC
CASSGTVGAKNIQYF
>TRBV12-1|TRBJ1-2|NA|NA
TGTGCCAGCAGCTTTGGGGTCTCAGGGGACGGCTATGGCTACACCTTC
CASSFGVSGDGYGYTF
>TRBV7-2|TRBJ1-5|TRBD1|NA
TGTGCCAGCAGCCCGCGGACAGGAGATCAGCCCCAGCATTTT
CASSPRTGDQPQHF
>TRBV28|TRBJ2-7|NA|NA
TGTGCCAGCAGTTTATGGGGTCGGGAGCAGTACTTC
CASSLWGREQYF
>TRBV9|TRBJ2-5|NA|NA
TGTGCCAGCAGCAAGACCGGGAGCAACGGTGGAGAGACCCAGTACTTC
CASSKTGSNGGETQYF
>TRBV15|TRBJ1-5|NA|NA
TGTGCCACCAGCAGAGGACGGAGCAATCAGCCCCAGCATTTT
CATSRGRSNQPQHF
>TRBV28|TRBJ2-3|TRBD2|NA
TGTGCCAGCAGTTTTGGGCTAGCGGGAGGGCGAGCTTCAGATACGCAGTATTTT
CASSFGLAGGRASDTQYF
>TRBV10-3|TRBJ2-1|TRBD2|NA
TGTGCCATCAGTGAGGGACTAGACTCGTTCTACAATGAGCAGTTCTTC
CAISEGLDSFYNEQFF
>TRBV29-1|TRBJ1-2|NA|NA
TGCAGCGTTGAAAGGGATCGCAACTATGGCTACACCTTC
CSVERDRNYGYTF
>TRBV6-1|TRBJ2-7|NA|once
TGTGCCACTGGAGAAGGAACCTCCTACGAGCAGTACTTC
CATGEGTSYEQYF